A single sample gave rise to the 5 T cell receptor beta chains below, sequenced in a study of human T cells and chemical hapten exposure. TCRdb processed the RACE reads anew with MiXCR; each CDR3 protein has one entry. The sample lists roughly 200,000 distinct CDR3 sequences; about 22% were seen once. Specified time point: patch test 3, about 24 weeks after DPC sensitization. Indicated treatment: therapeutic diphenylcyclopropenone sensitization with weekly scalp DPC. This material consisted of whole blood, taken in connection with sensitization to the hapten diphenylcyclopropenone (DPC). The source of these receptors is a middle-aged woman with alopecia areata. Some clones in this sample may be carry-over from other donors' samples.

This clonotype showed up just a few times. The chain carries TRBV9 and TRBJ2-3; TRBD1 might be the D (6 bases). The CDR3 covers 14 residues. Germline V gives CDR1 SGDLS, CDR2 YYNGEE. V lost 2 bases and J 5 bases, leaving 12 bases between the germline ends. CDR3 loop: CASSVGHERDTQYF. The DNA for the CDR3 is TGTGCCAGCAGCGTGGGACATGAGAGAGATACGCAGTATTTT.

This clonotype turned up a few times. The chain is built from TRBV10-3 and TRBJ1-1; no firm D call. The V gene's germline CDR1 is ENHRY and CDR2 SYGVKD. This CDR3 spans 13 amino acids. Trimming cost V 3 bases and J 2 bases, with 7 bases left between them. The CDR3 loop is CAISDAKNTEAFF. CDR3 in DNA: TGTGCCATCAGTGACGCAAAAAACACTGAAGCTTTCTTT.

This clonotype was observed at least ten times. Here the CDR3 DNA reads TGCAGTGCTAGAGAACAGGTCACAGATACGCAGTATTTT. This encodes CSAREQVTDTQYF. The J gene is TRBJ2-3, the V gene TRBV20-1, with D possibly being TRBD1 (5 bases). V lost 0 bases and J 2 bases, leaving 6 bases between the germline ends. The CDR3 is 13 residues long. Germline V lookup: CDR1 DFQATT, CDR2 SNEGSKA (reference sequence).

There are a few counts of this clonotype. This chain uses TRBV29-1 with TRBJ1-3; D call uncertain. V lost 4 bases to trimming and J lost 2 bases, with 15 bases between them. Germline V gene lookup returns CDR1 SQVTM and CDR2 ANQGSEA. This CDR3 spans 15 amino acids. In nucleotides, the CDR3 is TGCAGCGTTGTCGGCGGTTCCCGTCCTGGAAACACCATATATTTT. This sequence encodes CSVVGGSRPGNTIYF.

This clonotype was picked up many times. The chain carries TRBV7-9 and TRBJ1-1; D ambiguous. V lost 0 bases, J lost 0 bases, and 5 bases lay in between. Germline CDR1 SEHNR, CDR2 FQNEAQ (reference sequence). The CDR3 sequence is 14 residues long. As DNA, the CDR3 is TGTGCCAGCAGCTTAGCGGGTTTGAACACTGAAGCTTTCTTT. The encoded protein is CASSLAGLNTEAFF.